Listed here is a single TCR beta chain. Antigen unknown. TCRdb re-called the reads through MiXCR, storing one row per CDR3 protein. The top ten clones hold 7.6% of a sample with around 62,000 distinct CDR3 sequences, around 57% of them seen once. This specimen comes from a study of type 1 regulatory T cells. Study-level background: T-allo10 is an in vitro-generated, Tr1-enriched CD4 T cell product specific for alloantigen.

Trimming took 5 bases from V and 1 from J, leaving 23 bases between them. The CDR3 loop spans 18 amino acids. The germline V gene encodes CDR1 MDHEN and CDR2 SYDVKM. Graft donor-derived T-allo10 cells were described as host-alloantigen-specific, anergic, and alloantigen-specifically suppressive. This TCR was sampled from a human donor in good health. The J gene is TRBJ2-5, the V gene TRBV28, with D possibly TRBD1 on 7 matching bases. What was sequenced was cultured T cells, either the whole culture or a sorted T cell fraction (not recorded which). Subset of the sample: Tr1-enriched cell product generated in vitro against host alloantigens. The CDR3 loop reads CASSPTGLRGKAQETQYF. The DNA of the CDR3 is TGTGCCAGCAGTCCGACAGGGTTGCGGGGTAAGGCCCAAGAGACCCAGTACTTC.